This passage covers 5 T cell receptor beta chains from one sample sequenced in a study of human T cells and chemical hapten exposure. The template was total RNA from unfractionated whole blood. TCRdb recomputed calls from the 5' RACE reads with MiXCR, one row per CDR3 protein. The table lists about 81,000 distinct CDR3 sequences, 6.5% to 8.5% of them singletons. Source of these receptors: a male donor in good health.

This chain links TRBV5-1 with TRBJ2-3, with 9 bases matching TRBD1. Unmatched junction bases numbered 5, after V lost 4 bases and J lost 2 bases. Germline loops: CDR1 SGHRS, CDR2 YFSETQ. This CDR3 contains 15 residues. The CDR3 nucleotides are TGCGCCAGCAGCACGGGACAGGGTCTCACAGATACGCAGTATTTT. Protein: CASSTGQGLTDTQYF.

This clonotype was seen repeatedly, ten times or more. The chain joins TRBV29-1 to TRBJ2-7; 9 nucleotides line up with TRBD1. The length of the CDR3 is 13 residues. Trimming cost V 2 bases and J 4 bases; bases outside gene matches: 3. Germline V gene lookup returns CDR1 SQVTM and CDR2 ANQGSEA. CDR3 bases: TGCAGCGTTGAAACAGGGGGCAGATACGAGCAGTACTTC. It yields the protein CSVETGGRYEQYF.

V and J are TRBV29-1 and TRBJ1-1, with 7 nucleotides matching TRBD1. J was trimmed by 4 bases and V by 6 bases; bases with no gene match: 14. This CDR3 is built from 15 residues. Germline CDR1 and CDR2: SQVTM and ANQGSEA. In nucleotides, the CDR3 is TGCAGCGTCACAGGGGAGAGATCGGGAAGCACTGAAGCTTTCTTT. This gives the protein CSVTGERSGSTEAFF.

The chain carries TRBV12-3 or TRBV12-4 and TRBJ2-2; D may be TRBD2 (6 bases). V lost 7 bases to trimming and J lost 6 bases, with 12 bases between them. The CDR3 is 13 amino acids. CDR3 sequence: CASIIGGAGELFF. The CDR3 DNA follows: TGTGCCAGCATCATCGGGGGAGCCGGGGAGCTGTTTTTT.

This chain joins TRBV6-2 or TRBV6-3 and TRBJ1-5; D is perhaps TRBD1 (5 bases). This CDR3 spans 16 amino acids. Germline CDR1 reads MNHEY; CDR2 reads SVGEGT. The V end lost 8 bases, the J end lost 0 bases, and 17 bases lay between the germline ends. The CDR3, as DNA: TGTGCCAGCTACTCAGGTCCGGGACGTAGCAATCAGCCCCAGCATTTT. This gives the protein CASYSGPGRSNQPQHF.